These T cell receptor beta chains were read from a single sample in a study of regulatory T cells in long-lasting Graves disease. TCRdb called the multiplex PCR reads again in MiXCR, with one record for every CDR3 protein. The sample contains some 240,000 distinct CDR3 sequences, around 19% of which appear only once. A further study also used this sample, focusing on T cells in Graves' hyperthyroidism and ophthalmopathy.

Sequences were derived from peripheral blood mononuclear cells (PBMCs), sampled at new diagnosis, from a patient treated with antithyroid drugs. Receptors were obtained from a woman in her thirties with Graves disease. Both conserved end residues are part of each CDR3. The D gene is left open where the match is weak. A row's size may be missing; if present it is once, few, many or a size class.

clone size: -; J gene: TRBJ2-1; D gene: -; V gene: TRBV4-1; CDR3 protein: CASSQEGGHEQFF; CDR3 DNA: TGCGCCAGCAGCCAGGAGGGGGGGCATGAGCAGTTCTTC
clone size: -; J gene: TRBJ1-1; D gene: -; V gene: TRBV12-3/TRBV12-4; CDR3 protein: CASSLGSTVGAFF; CDR3 DNA: TGTGCCAGCAGTTTAGGAAGTACGGTAGGAGCTTTCTTT
clone size: many; J gene: TRBJ2-7; D gene: -; V gene: TRBV28; CDR3 protein: CASRGRGGQSSYEQYF; CDR3 DNA: TGTGCCAGCAGGGGGAGGGGCGGACAGAGCTCCTACGAGCAGTACTTC
clone size: many; J gene: TRBJ1-2; D gene: -; V gene: TRBV27; CDR3 protein: CASRGGGAHGYTF; CDR3 DNA: TGTGCCAGCAGAGGTGGGGGGGCACATGGCTACACCTTC
clone size: -; J gene: TRBJ1-4; D gene: -; V gene: TRBV19; CDR3 protein: CASKGRVDEKLFF; CDR3 DNA: TGTGCCAGCAAGGGGCGCGTGGATGAAAAACTGTTTTTT
clone size: many; J gene: TRBJ2-1; D gene: TRBD1; V gene: TRBV18; CDR3 protein: CASFPGQGANEQFF; CDR3 DNA: TGTGCCAGCTTCCCGGGACAGGGGGCCAATGAGCAGTTCTTC
clone size: many; J gene: TRBJ1-5; D gene: -; V gene: TRBV20-1; CDR3 protein: CSASSGTKDQPQHF; CDR3 DNA: TGCAGTGCTAGCTCGGGGACAAAGGATCAGCCCCAGCATTTT
clone size: many; J gene: TRBJ2-7; D gene: TRBD2; V gene: TRBV27; CDR3 protein: CASSFTAVAGVPYEQYF; CDR3 DNA: TGTGCCAGCAGTTTCACGGCGGTAGCGGGAGTCCCCTACGAGCAGTACTTC
clone size: many; J gene: TRBJ2-2; D gene: TRBD2; V gene: TRBV5-1; CDR3 protein: CASSFTSGPNTGELFF; CDR3 DNA: TGCGCCAGCAGTTTTACTAGCGGGCCGAACACCGGGGAGCTGTTTTTT
clone size: many; J gene: TRBJ1-6; D gene: -; V gene: TRBV3-1; CDR3 protein: CASSLGPGLSPSPLHF; CDR3 DNA: TGTGCCAGCAGCCTCGGGCCCGGGCTAAGCCCTTCACCCCTCCACTTT
clone size: many; J gene: TRBJ1-4; D gene: -; V gene: TRBV27; CDR3 protein: CASSFEGREKLFF; CDR3 DNA: TGTGCCAGCAGTTTTGAGGGTCGGGAAAAACTGTTTTTT
clone size: once; J gene: TRBJ2-7; D gene: -; V gene: TRBV28; CDR3 protein: CASRETGTTYEQYF; CDR3 DNA: TGTGCCAGCAGGGAGACCGGGACAACCTACGAGCAGTACTTC
clone size: -; J gene: TRBJ1-1; D gene: -; V gene: TRBV5-6; CDR3 protein: CASSYLTGTVNTEAFF; CDR3 DNA: TGTGCCAGCAGCTACTTAACCGGGACGGTGAACACTGAAGCTTTCTTT
clone size: many; J gene: TRBJ1-5; D gene: -; V gene: TRBV6-1; CDR3 protein: CASRSGYSNQPQHF; CDR3 DNA: TGTGCCAGCAGGTCCGGTTATAGCAATCAGCCCCAGCATTTT
clone size: many; J gene: TRBJ1-1; D gene: -; V gene: TRBV2; CDR3 protein: CASREWAVGTEAFF; CDR3 DNA: TGTGCCAGCAGGGAATGGGCTGTTGGGACTGAAGCTTTCTTT
clone size: -; J gene: TRBJ2-7; D gene: TRBD2; V gene: TRBV29-1; CDR3 protein: CSVEVPAGGANEQYF; CDR3 DNA: TGCAGCGTTGAAGTCCCGGCGGGGGGGGCCAATGAGCAGTACTTC
clone size: -; J gene: TRBJ2-1; D gene: -; V gene: TRBV20-1; CDR3 protein: CSAREGSVYNEQFF; CDR3 DNA: TGCAGTGCTAGAGAGGGTAGCGTTTACAATGAGCAGTTCTTC
clone size: many; J gene: TRBJ2-1; D gene: -; V gene: TRBV5-1; CDR3 protein: CATTPFLRSKADPGDEQFF; CDR3 DNA: TGCGCCACCACTCCCTTTCTCCGGTCCAAGGCCGATCCGGGGGATGAGCAGTTCTTC
clone size: many; J gene: TRBJ2-3; D gene: TRBD1; V gene: TRBV12-5; CDR3 protein: CASGRQDRGYVTQYF; CDR3 DNA: TGTGCTAGTGGTCGCCAGGACAGGGGGTATGTTACGCAGTATTTT
clone size: -; J gene: TRBJ1-1; D gene: -; V gene: TRBV27; CDR3 protein: CASRHRGRGNTEAFF; CDR3 DNA: TGTGCCAGCAGACACCGTGGCAGGGGGAACACTGAAGCTTTCTTT